Listed below are T cell receptor beta chains from one sample, sequenced in a study of beta chain features in type 1 diabetes. The protocol was immunoSEQ multiplex PCR, while the TCRdb copy is restricted to in-frame clones and leaves out a portion. The table includes approximately 730,000 clones, around 15% detected once. The specimen was naive CD4+ T cells from blood. Receptor source: a man aged 18 to 29 with type 1 diabetes. CDR3s leave out the opening cysteine and the closing phenylalanine or tryptophan.

CDR3	V	J
ASSENPNQPQH	TRBV2	TRBJ1-5
ASSYVGGTDTQY	TRBV6-5	TRBJ2-3
AWSLPPLYEAF	TRBV30	TRBJ1-1
ASSLMASPADTQY	TRBV7-3	TRBJ2-3
SVSLATGMYQPQH	TRBV29-1	TRBJ1-5
ASSQEHGSRNQPQH	TRBV4-1	TRBJ1-5
ASSPHGGSYDTEAF	TRBV9	TRBJ1-1
ASSLGTGDGYT	TRBV7-8	TRBJ1-2
ASGLDPGPGGYT	TRBV12-5	TRBJ1-2
ASSLGTSWGQGIGQPQH	TRBV7-9	TRBJ1-5
ASSLDRVNTDTQY	TRBV18	TRBJ2-3